A selection of T cell receptor beta chains follows, all from one sample in a study of T cell repertoires in cytomegalovirus infection. TCRdb analysed the reads with MiXCR anew, one entry per CDR3 protein. This table has 150,000 to 180,000 distinct CDR3 sequences, around a quarter appearing once. The sample was PBMCs. The receptors stem from a human donor in good health (CMV status not recorded). Some clones in this sample may be carry-over from other donors' samples. Each CDR3 is given with its conserved first and last residue. Fields, in order: D gene, J gene, V gene, clone size, CDR3 DNA, CDR3 protein. The D gene is left open where the match is weak. Size is omitted from some rows. Given values are once, few, many or a class for expanded clones.

>TRBD2|TRBJ2-3|TRBV7-2|many
TGTGCCAGCAGCAGTAGCGGGAGTGACACAGATACGCAGTATTTT
CASSSSGSDTDTQYF
>TRBD2|TRBJ2-7|TRBV7-2|many
TGTGCCAGCAGCTTAGCGCAGGGTCCGGGACTAGCGGGAGGGCCGGAAGAGCAGTACTTC
CASSLAQGPGLAGGPEEQYF
>.|TRBJ2-1|TRBV5-1|.
TGCGCCAGCAGCCCCGGGATGGCGATACCCCAGTTCTTC
CASSPGMAIPQFF
>TRBD1|TRBJ1-4|TRBV11-2|.
TGTGCCAGCAGCCTCCACGGACAGGGAGGGGAAAAACTGTTTTTT
CASSLHGQGGEKLFF
>.|TRBJ1-4|TRBV7-8|many
TGTGCCAGCAGCTTAACCAGGGGCGGTAGAAAACTGTTTTTT
CASSLTRGGRKLFF
>.|TRBJ2-5|TRBV7-9|few
TGTGCCAGCAGCGACCAAGAGACCCAGTACTTC
CASSDQETQYF
>TRBD1|TRBJ2-1|TRBV7-2|.
TGTGCCAGCAGCTTAGGACAGGGAACAAATGAGCAGTTCTTC
CASSLGQGTNEQFF
>.|TRBJ1-2|TRBV4-1|.
TGCGCCAGCAGCCAAGGGACCTCTAACTATGGCTACACCTTC
CASSQGTSNYGYTF
>.|TRBJ2-4|TRBV7-9|.
TGTGCCAGCAGCTCTAGCGTCGGAAACATTCAGTACTTC
CASSSSVGNIQYF
>.|TRBJ2-3|TRBV12-3/TRBV12-4|.
TGTGCCAGCAGTTTCGCCGAGGAGCTGGGCACAAATACGCAGTATTTT
CASSFAEELGTNTQYF
>.|TRBJ2-3|TRBV7-3|many
TGTGCCAGCAGCCTCTACGGGAGACAGGGTTTCTCTTCCACAGATACGCAGTATTTT
CASSLYGRQGFSSTDTQYF
>.|TRBJ2-4|TRBV2|.
TGTGCCAGCTGTGAAGATCCGGGGCTAGCCAAAAACATTCAGTACTTC
CASCEDPGLAKNIQYF
>.|TRBJ2-7|TRBV4-1|few
TGCGCCAGCAGCCAAGACCCCGGGACTGTCTCCTACGAGCAGTACTTC
CASSQDPGTVSYEQYF
>TRBD1|TRBJ1-2|TRBV7-6|.
TGTGCCAGCAGCTTAGAGGTCCGGGACAGCGAAACTTATGGCTACACCTTC
CASSLEVRDSETYGYTF
>.|TRBJ2-1|TRBV28|.
TGTGCCAGCAGTTTAGGGGCTAGTCAGGGGTACGATGAGCAGTTCTTC
CASSLGASQGYDEQFF
>TRBD1|TRBJ1-2|TRBV5-6|.
TGTGCCAGCAGCCGGCGGGGATTCGACAGGGACTATGGCTACACCTTC
CASSRRGFDRDYGYTF
>.|TRBJ1-2|TRBV15|.
TGTGCCACCAGCAGTGGGCAGGGAAGCGGCTACACCTTC
CATSSGQGSGYTF
>.|TRBJ2-7|TRBV20-1|.
TGCAGTGCTAGAGAAAGGAGGAGGATGACCTACGAGCAGTACTTC
CSARERRRMTYEQYF
>TRBD1|TRBJ1-4|TRBV24-1|.
TGTGCCACCAGTGATACGGGACAGGGGAATGAAAAACTGTTTTTT
CATSDTGQGNEKLFF
>TRBD1|TRBJ1-2|TRBV6-8|.
TGTGCCAGCCAGGGAACAGGGGGAGGCTACACCTTC
CASQGTGGGYTF
>.|TRBJ1-2|TRBV7-6|.
TGTGCCAGCAGCCCACGTACCGAGAACTATGGCTACACCTTC
CASSPRTENYGYTF
>TRBD2|TRBJ2-3|TRBV20-1|few
TGCAGTGCTGACCGTAGCGGGGGGGCCGGCACAGATACGCAGTATTTT
CSADRSGGAGTDTQYF
>TRBD1|TRBJ2-3|TRBV29-1|.
TGCAGCGTTGACGGACAGGGCGGCACAGATACGCAGTATTTT
CSVDGQGGTDTQYF
>.|TRBJ1-1|TRBV5-1|few
TGCGCCAGCAGCTTGGCCTCCGGGGCCTTTACTGAAGCTTTCTTT
CASSLASGAFTEAFF
>TRBD1|TRBJ2-7|TRBV9|.
TGTGCCAGCAGCCCCCGGGACAGAAACTACGAGCAGTACTTC
CASSPRDRNYEQYF
>TRBD2|TRBJ2-5|TRBV28|.
TGTGCCAGCAGTTTTTTAGGCGGGGGGGGTGAGACCCAGTACTTC
CASSFLGGGGETQYF
>.|TRBJ2-2|TRBV7-9|.
TGTGCCAGCAGCTTAGTCGACGGGGGGCCCACCGGGGAGCTGTTTTTT
CASSLVDGGPTGELFF
>.|TRBJ2-1|TRBV5-5|many
TGTGCCAGCAGCTTGGCGGGGGCAGGGCCTAACAATGAGCAGTTCTTC
CASSLAGAGPNNEQFF
>.|TRBJ1-1|TRBV2|.
TGTGCCAGTCCTCGGACAAGCAACACTGAAGCTTTCTTT
CASPRTSNTEAFF
>.|TRBJ1-2|TRBV6-1|.
TGTGCCAGCAATGCGGATGGCTACACCTTC
CASNADGYTF
>.|TRBJ2-5|TRBV7-2|many
TGTGCCAGCGGGTCCTTCTCCAGGGAGACCCAGTACTTC
CASGSFSRETQYF
>TRBD1|TRBJ2-7|TRBV28|.
TGTGCCAGCAGTTTGTCGGACAGGTTCTACGAGCAGTACTTC
CASSLSDRFYEQYF
>.|TRBJ1-5|TRBV19|few
TGTGCCAGTAGTATCTACAGGGTTGGTCAGCCCCAGCATTTT
CASSIYRVGQPQHF
>TRBD1|TRBJ1-2|TRBV5-4|once
TGTGCCGGCAGAGACAGGGGCAGCTATGGCTACACCTTC
CAGRDRGSYGYTF
>.|TRBJ2-5|TRBV7-9|few
TGTGCCAGCAGCTTATTGATACAAGAGACCCAGTACTTC
CASSLLIQETQYF
>TRBD1|TRBJ1-1|TRBV7-3|.
TGTGCCAGCGGGGACAGGGTAACTGAAGCTTTCTTT
CASGDRVTEAFF
>.|TRBJ2-7|TRBV11-2|many
TGTGCCAGCAGCTTTGTGCAAGGGCGAAGTTACGAGCAGTACTTC
CASSFVQGRSYEQYF
>.|TRBJ1-2|TRBV12-3/TRBV12-4|few
TGTGCCAGCAGCAAAACAGAGTCCTATGGCTACACCTTC
CASSKTESYGYTF